The 14 T cell receptor beta chains below were found in one sample sequenced in a study of CD8 T cells in Susac syndrome. Random hexamers primed reverse transcription of 0.5 to 1 ug RNA. TCRdb re-analysed the immunoSEQ multiplex PCR reads in MiXCR, keeping a single row per CDR3 protein. This table holds approximately 190,000 distinct CDR3 sequences, roughly 92% found once. What was sequenced was CD4+ T cells from PBMCs. Receptor source: a human donor in good health.

The rearrangement uses TRBV7-6 and TRBJ2-3; no firm D call. Trimming shortened V by 8 bases and J by 1 base, and 10 bases separated the two germline ends. Germline lookup yields CDR1 SGHVS and CDR2 FNYEAQ. The CDR3 spans 13 residues. CDR3 residues: CASPYGRTDTQYF. The DNA for the CDR3 is TGTGCCAGCCCGTACGGGCGCACAGATACGCAGTATTTT.

This chain connects TRBV3-1 to TRBJ1-2; D is uncertain. CDR3 length: 12 residues. The V end was cut by 0 bases, the J end by 8 bases, with 7 bases between. Germline assignment: CDR1 LGHDT and CDR2 YNNKEL (reference sequence). The CDR3 DNA reads as TGTGCCAGCAGCCAAGAGGGAAACGGCTACACCTTC. Protein sequence: CASSQEGNGYTF.

This chain joins TRBV19 and TRBJ1-6, with D perhaps TRBD1 (5 bases). Trimming cost V 7 bases and J 4 bases, with 11 bases left between them. The CDR3 extends over 14 amino acids. Germline V gene data show CDR1 as LNHDA and CDR2 as SQIVND (reference sequence). CDR3 coding DNA: TGTGCCAGTACCCAGGGAGGATATAATTCACCCCTCCACTTT. Translated, it gives CASTQGGYNSPLHF.

The chain employs TRBV12-3 or TRBV12-4 and TRBJ1-1; the D is unclear. Trimming stripped 6 bases from V and 0 bases from J, with 17 bases between. The CDR3 spans 16 residues. In DNA, the CDR3 is TGTGCCAGCAGGCCTTCGCCCAGCCCTATGAACACTGAAGCTTTCTTT. This translates into CASRPSPSPMNTEAFF.

J is TRBJ1-3 and V is TRBV29-1; D remains unclear. The CDR3 is 11 amino acids. CDR1 is SQVTM and CDR2 is ANQGSEA in the germline V gene. Between the trimmed V and J ends, which lost 6 bases and 4 bases, there was a span of 7 bases. CDR3 DNA: TGCAGCGTACTCTCAGGAAACACCATATATTTT. Encoded protein: CSVLSGNTIYF.

J is TRBJ1-2 and V is TRBV24-1; 12 positions agree with TRBD1. The CDR3 has 14 amino acids. Germline V gives CDR1 KGHDR, CDR2 SFDVKD. With V trimmed by 9 bases and J by 8 bases, 9 bases remained unmatched. CDR3 sequence reads: CATAGGQGAVGYTF. The DNA for the CDR3 is TGTGCCACCGCCGGGGGACAGGGGGCGGTGGGCTACACCTTC.

V gene TRBV9 combines with J gene TRBJ2-2; TRBD1 aligns across 9 bases. This CDR3 comprises 15 residues. Germline V gene lookup returns CDR1 SGDLS and CDR2 YYNGEE. Unmatched junction bases numbered 6, after V lost 7 bases and J lost 2 bases. CDR3 protein: CASSDRGTNTGELFF. The CDR3 DNA follows: TGTGCCAGCTCCGACAGGGGGACTAACACCGGGGAGCTGTTTTTT. The full variable domain, with the rest looked up from reference TRBV9 and TRBJ2-2, is DSGVTQTPKHLITATGQRVTLRCSPRSGDLSVYWYQQSLDQGLQFLIQYYNGEERAKGNILERFSAQQFPDLHSELNLSSLELGDSALYFCASSDRGTNTGELFFGEGSRLTVL.

This chain links TRBV14 with TRBJ2-5; 8 bases align to TRBD2. CDR3 length equals 16 residues. J was trimmed by 4 bases and V by 5 bases; bases with no gene match: 12. Germline CDR1 is SGHDN and CDR2 is FVKESK. The CDR3 nucleotides are TGTGCCAGCAGCGGACTTCAGCGGGGGCTATTAGAGACCCAGTACTTC. Protein sequence: CASSGLQRGLLETQYF.

The chain employs TRBV7-2 and TRBJ2-3; 8 bases line up with TRBD2. CDR3 length: 14 amino acids. Trimming at V came to 4 bases and at J to 6 bases, leaving 6 bases not matched to a gene. Germline V gene sequence: CDR1 SGHTA, CDR2 FQGNSA. CDR3 region: CASSSYSSGDTQYF. CDR3 DNA: TGTGCCAGCAGCTCCTACTCTAGCGGGGATACGCAGTATTTT.

The chain uses TRBV7-6 and TRBJ1-1; D call uncertain. V gave up 0 bases and J gave up 4 bases, with 12 bases separating them. Germline V gene data show CDR1 as SGHVS and CDR2 as FNYEAQ. The CDR3 spans 15 residues. CDR3 residues: CASSLAEGVATEAFF. The CDR3 nucleotides read TGTGCCAGCAGCTTAGCAGAGGGAGTGGCCACTGAAGCTTTCTTT.

V is TRBV5-1 and J is TRBJ2-1; D might be TRBD1 (6 bases). Germline values: CDR1 SGHRS, CDR2 YFSETQ. Trimming shortened V by 5 bases and J by 6 bases, and 15 bases separated the two germline ends. The CDR3 runs 14 residues. The CDR3 DNA follows: TGCGCCAGCAGTAACAGGGACGGGGTCAATGAGCAGTTCTTC. This encodes CASSNRDGVNEQFF.

The V and J genes are TRBV4-1 and TRBJ1-5, with 10 bases identical to TRBD1. The CDR3 runs 18 residues. Germline V gene sequence: CDR1 MGHRA, CDR2 YSYEKL. V dropped 3 bases and J dropped 2; count of bases not matched to a gene: 10. CDR3 in DNA: TGCGCCAGCAGCCAGTTAGGGACAGGGGTCTTGGGCAATCAGCCCCAGCATTTT. As protein: CASSQLGTGVLGNQPQHF.

This sequence joins TRBV12-3 or TRBV12-4 and TRBJ1-2; possible D gene TRBD1, 5 bases. V lost 2 bases, J lost 4 bases, and 11 bases lay in between. CDR3 length: 14 residues. DNA for the CDR3: TGTGCCAGCAGTTTAATCCCAGGGAGCTATGGCTACACCTTC. Encoded protein: CASSLIPGSYGYTF.

The chain uses TRBV3-1 and TRBJ2-3; D is undetermined. Germline CDR1 and CDR2: LGHDT and YNNKEL (reference sequence). The CDR3 spans 13 residues. Trimming removed 1 base from V and 2 bases from J, with 4 bases in between. The CDR3 nucleotides read TGTGCCAGCAGCCAAGGGGCCACAGATACGCAGTATTTT. Protein: CASSQGATDTQYF.